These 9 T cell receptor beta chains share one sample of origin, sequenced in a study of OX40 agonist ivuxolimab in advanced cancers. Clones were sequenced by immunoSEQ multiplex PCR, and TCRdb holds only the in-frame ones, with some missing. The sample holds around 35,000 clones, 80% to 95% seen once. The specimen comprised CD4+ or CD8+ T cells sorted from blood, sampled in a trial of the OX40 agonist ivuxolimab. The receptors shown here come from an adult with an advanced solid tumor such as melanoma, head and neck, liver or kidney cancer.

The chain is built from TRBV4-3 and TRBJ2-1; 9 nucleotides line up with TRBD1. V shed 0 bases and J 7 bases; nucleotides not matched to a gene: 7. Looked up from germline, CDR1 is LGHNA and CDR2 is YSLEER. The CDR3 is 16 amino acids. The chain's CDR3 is CASSQEPGTGLNEQFF. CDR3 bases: TGCGCCAGCAGCCAAGAGCCCGGGACAGGGTTGAATGAGCAGTTCTTC.

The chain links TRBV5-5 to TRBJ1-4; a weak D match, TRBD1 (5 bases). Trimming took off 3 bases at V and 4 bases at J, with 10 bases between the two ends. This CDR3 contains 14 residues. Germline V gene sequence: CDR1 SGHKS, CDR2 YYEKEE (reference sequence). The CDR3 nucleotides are TGTGCCAGCAGCTGGTGGGACGGTAATGAAAAACTGTTTTTT. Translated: CASSWWDGNEKLFF.

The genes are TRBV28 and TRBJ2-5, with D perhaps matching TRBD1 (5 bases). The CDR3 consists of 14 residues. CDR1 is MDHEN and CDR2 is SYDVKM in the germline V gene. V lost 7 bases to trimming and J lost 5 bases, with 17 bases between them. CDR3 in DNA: TGTGCCAGCACCCTGACAGCGTTAGTGGAGACCCAGTACTTC. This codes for CASTLTALVETQYF.

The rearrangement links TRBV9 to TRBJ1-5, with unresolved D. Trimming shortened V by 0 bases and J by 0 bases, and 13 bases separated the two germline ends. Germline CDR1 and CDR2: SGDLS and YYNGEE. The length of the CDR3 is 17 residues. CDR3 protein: CASSVGATAHSNQPQHF. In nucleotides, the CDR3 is TGTGCCAGCAGCGTAGGTGCGACTGCACATAGCAATCAGCCCCAGCATTTT.

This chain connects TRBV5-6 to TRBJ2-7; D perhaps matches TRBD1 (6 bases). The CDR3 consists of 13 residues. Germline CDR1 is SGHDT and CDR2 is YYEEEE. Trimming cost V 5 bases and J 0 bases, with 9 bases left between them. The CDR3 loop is CASSQGSSYEQYF. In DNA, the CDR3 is TGTGCCAGCAGTCAGGGGAGCTCCTACGAGCAGTACTTC.

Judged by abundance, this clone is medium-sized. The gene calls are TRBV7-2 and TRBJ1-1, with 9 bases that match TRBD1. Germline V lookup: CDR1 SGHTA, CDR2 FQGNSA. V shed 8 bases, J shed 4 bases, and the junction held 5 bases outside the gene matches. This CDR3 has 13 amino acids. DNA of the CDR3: TGTGCCAGCGGGACAGGGCATGGCACTGAAGCTTTCTTT. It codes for CASGTGHGTEAFF.

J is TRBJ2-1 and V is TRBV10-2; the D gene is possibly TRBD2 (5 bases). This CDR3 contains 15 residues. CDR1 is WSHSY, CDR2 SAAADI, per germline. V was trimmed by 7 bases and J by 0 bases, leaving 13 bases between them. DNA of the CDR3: TGCGCCAGCACCGCGGTGGGGAGCTCCTACAATGAGCAGTTCTTC. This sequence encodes CASTAVGSSYNEQFF.

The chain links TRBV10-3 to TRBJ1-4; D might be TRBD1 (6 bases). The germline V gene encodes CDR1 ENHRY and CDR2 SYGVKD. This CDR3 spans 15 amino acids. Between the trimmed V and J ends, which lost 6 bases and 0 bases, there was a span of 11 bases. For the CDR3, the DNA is TGTGCCATCAGCCACAGGGCAACAACTAATGAAAAACTGTTTTTT. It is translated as CAISHRATTNEKLFF.

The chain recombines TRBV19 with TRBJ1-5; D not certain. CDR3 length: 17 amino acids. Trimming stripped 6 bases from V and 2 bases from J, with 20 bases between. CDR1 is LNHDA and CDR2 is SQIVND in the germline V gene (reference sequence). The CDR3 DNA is TGTGCCAGTAGGCAGGTTTGGGGAGGGATCGGCAATCAGCCCCAGCATTTT. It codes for CASRQVWGGIGNQPQHF.